The 14 T cell receptor beta chains below come from one sample, sequenced in a study of blood T cell repertoires in COVID-19. Produced via immunoSEQ multiplex PCR; TCRdb's table is partial and in-frame only. Of approximately 250,000 clones in the sample, about 88% are singletons; the top ten hold around 13%. The sequencing input was peripheral blood. The receptors shown here come from a woman in her 70s with COVID-19, enrolled during active disease.

V gene TRBV12-5 combines with J gene TRBJ1-6, with 7 bases aligning to TRBD1. Germline trimming cut 0 bases from V and 5 bases from J; bases unmatched to any gene: 7. This CDR3 spans 17 amino acids. Germline CDR1 is LGHNT and CDR2 is FRNRAP. The CDR3 bases are TGTGCTAGTGGTTTGGTACAAGGGGGCTTCGATAATTCACCCCTCCACTTT. Encoded protein: CASGLVQGGFDNSPLHF.

The gene calls are TRBV5-4 and TRBJ2-2; D may be TRBD1 (6 bases). V was shortened by 2 bases and J by 8 bases, with 19 bases between the two germline ends. The CDR3 spans 16 residues. Germline lookup yields CDR1 SGHNT and CDR2 YYREEE (reference sequence). The CDR3 DNA follows: TGTGCCAGCAGCTTAGGCGGACAGCACCAGCGAGGGGAGCTGTTTTTT. Translating gives CASSLGGQHQRGELFF. Together with reference TRBV5-4 and TRBJ2-2, the CDR3 gives the full variable domain: ETGVTQSPTHLIKTRGQQVTLRCSSQSGHNTVSWYQQALGQGPQFIFQYYREEENGRGNFPPRFSGLQFPNYSSELNVNALELDDSALYLCASSLGGQHQRGELFFGEGSRLTVL.

The J gene is TRBJ2-7, the V gene TRBV27; 8 bases fit TRBD1. Germline CDR1 reads MNHEY; CDR2 reads SMNVEV (reference sequence). This CDR3 comprises 15 residues. With V trimmed by 10 bases and J by 2 bases, 13 bases remained unmatched. CDR3 amino acids: CATGGWTGRTYEQYF. The CDR3 DNA sequence: TGTGCCACCGGGGGATGGACAGGGCGAACCTACGAGCAGTACTTC.

The V and J genes are TRBV6-2 or TRBV6-3 and TRBJ2-7; TRBD1 might be the D (5 bases). The CDR3 has 14 amino acids. The V end lost 5 bases, the J end lost 1 base, and 12 bases lay between the germline ends. Per germline, CDR1 MNHEY and CDR2 SVGEGT. CDR3: CASSGALWSYEQYF. In DNA form, the CDR3 reads TGTGCCAGCAGTGGGGCCCTTTGGTCCTACGAGCAGTACTTC.

The chain employs TRBV21-1 and TRBJ1-2. TRBV21-1 is classified as a pseudogene. The length of the CDR3 is 14 residues. The chain's CDR3 is CASSRGDVYYGYTF. As DNA, the CDR3 is TGTGCCAGCAGCCGAGGCGACGTATACTATGGCTACACCTTC.

This sequence joins TRBV4-1 and TRBJ1-6; 8 bases align to TRBD1. The CDR3 has 17 residues. Germline V gene lookup returns CDR1 MGHRA and CDR2 YSYEKL. Trimming took 4 bases from V and 2 from J; bases not matched to a gene: 7. The CDR3 DNA reads TGCGCCAGCAGCCCACGGACAGGGACAACCTATAATTCACCCCTCCACTTT. This codes for CASSPRTGTTYNSPLHF.

The rearrangement uses TRBV19 and TRBJ1-2; D not resolved. The CDR3 has 13 amino acids. Looked up from germline, CDR1 is LNHDA and CDR2 is SQIVND (reference sequence). Between the trimmed V and J ends, which lost 4 bases and 5 bases, there was a span of 11 bases. CDR3 in DNA: TGTGCCAGTAGTACACCCGCCAGGTATGGCTACACCTTC. Translation gives CASSTPARYGYTF.

The chain is built from TRBV3-1 (or the pseudogene TRBV3-2) and TRBJ1-5, with no clear D. Germline lookup yields CDR1 LGHDT and CDR2 YNNKEL (reference sequence). Trimming removed 0 bases at V and 4 bases at J, with 7 bases between. This CDR3 has 14 amino acids. CDR3 sequence: CASSQDPGNQPQHF. The DNA of the CDR3 is TGTGCCAGCAGCCAAGATCCAGGAAATCAGCCCCAGCATTTT.

This chain links TRBV11-2 with TRBJ2-3; 10 nucleotides agree with TRBD2. V trimming: 4 bases; J trimming: 1 base; junction bases outside the gene matches: 14. CDR3 size: 19 residues. Germline V gives CDR1 SGHAT, CDR2 FQNNGV. For the CDR3, the DNA is TGTGCCAGCAGCTCGGACGAGCGGGGGGGCCTGTGGGGCACAGATACGCAGTATTTT. Its protein is CASSSDERGGLWGTDTQYF.

This chain links TRBV28 with TRBJ2-6, with 10 bases matching TRBD1. Trimming took 7 bases from V and 4 from J; bases not matched to a gene: 13. The CDR3 sequence is 18 residues long. Germline lookup yields CDR1 MDHEN and CDR2 SYDVKM. DNA for the CDR3: TGTGCCAGCACTCCCGGGACAGGGGACCCGACGGGGGCCAACGTCCTGACTTTC. It translates to CASTPGTGDPTGANVLTF.

The rearrangement joins TRBV4-1 to TRBJ2-4; 8 bases agree with TRBD1. The CDR3 is made up of 17 amino acids. CDR1 MGHRA and CDR2 YSYEKL come from the germline V gene. V shed 4 bases and J 1 base; nucleotides not matched to a gene: 9. The CDR3 region is CASSLGTGSRAKNIQYF. As DNA, the CDR3 is TGCGCCAGCAGCCTTGGGACAGGTAGTCGGGCCAAAAACATTCAGTACTTC.

In its sample, this clone was seen once. The chain couples TRBV4-3 to TRBJ2-3; 8 bases agree with TRBD2. With V trimmed by 6 bases and J by 4 bases, 9 bases remained unmatched. Germline V gene lookup returns CDR1 LGHNA and CDR2 YSLEER. The CDR3 is 15 residues long. In DNA, the CDR3 is TGCGCCAGCAGTTTCGGGGGGGCCCTTCCAGATACGCAGTATTTT. Amino acids: CASSFGGALPDTQYF.

This chain joins TRBV6-6 and TRBJ2-2, with TRBD1 identical over 8 bases. The CDR3 is 15 residues long. The V gene end was trimmed by 5 bases and the J gene end by 0 bases; junction bases not matched to a gene: 2. Germline assignment: CDR1 MNHNY and CDR2 SVGAGI (reference sequence). The CDR3 here is CASSPGQANTGELFF. In nucleotides, the CDR3 is TGTGCCAGCAGTCCGGGACAGGCGAACACCGGGGAGCTGTTTTTT.

The chain has TRBV29-1 and TRBJ1-2; D gene unclear. The CDR3 totals 11 residues. The germline V gene has CDR1 SQVTM and CDR2 ANQGSEA. Trimming pared 4 bases from V and 9 bases from J, leaving 12 bases between. CDR3 loop: CSVVRDLSYTF. In DNA, the CDR3 is TGCAGCGTTGTGCGGGATCTCAGCTACACCTTC.